Presented here are 23 T cell receptor beta chains from one specimen sequenced in a study of cytomegalovirus exposure and HLA in healthy donors. In the PCR, 60 Vbeta and 13 Jbeta primers were used. Some clones are missing from TCRdb's copy, which holds only in-frame ones; the method was immunoSEQ multiplex PCR. The table shows just over 150,000 clones, with 60% to 85% occurring only once. The sequencing input was PBMCs. Receptors were obtained from a middle-aged woman in good health and CMV-seronegative.

The genes are TRBV2 and TRBJ2-7, with D possibly TRBD1 on 7 matching bases. V lost 2 bases and J 4 bases, leaving 12 bases between the germline ends. The CDR3 extends over 14 amino acids. The germline V gene has CDR1 SNHLY and CDR2 FYNNEI. This chain's CDR3 is CASSEQGEEYEQYF. The CDR3 DNA is TGTGCCAGCAGTGAACAGGGGGAGGAATACGAGCAGTACTTC. Complete variable domain (other parts from reference TRBV2 and TRBJ2-7): EPEVTQTPSHQVTQMGQEVILRCVPISNHLYFYWYRQILGQKVEFLVSFYNNEISEKSEIFDDQFSVERPDGSNFTLKIRSTKLEDSAMYFCASSEQGEEYEQYFGPGTRLTVT.

The rearrangement joins TRBV21-1 to TRBJ2-7; the D call in the table, TRBD1, was not verified against the DNA. TRBV21-1 is marked as a pseudogene. This CDR3 contains 15 residues. For the CDR3, the DNA is TGTGCCAGCAGCTCAAACCCTGACAACTCCTACGAGCAGTACTTC. Its translation: CASSSNPDNSYEQYF.

This chain links TRBV11-2 with TRBJ1-5; tentative D call: TRBD1 (5 bases). The CDR3 contains 14 residues. The V end lost 0 bases, the J end lost 5 bases, and 8 bases lay between the germline ends. Germline-derived CDR1 and CDR2 are SGHAT and FQNNGV. CDR3 in amino acids: CASSLEAGDQPQHF. The CDR3 coding sequence is TGTGCCAGCAGCTTAGAGGCGGGGGATCAGCCCCAGCATTTT. The full variable domain, completed using reference TRBV11-2 and TRBJ1-5, is EAGVAQSPRYKIIEKRQSVAFWCNPISGHATLYWYQQILGQGPKLLIQFQNNGVVDDSQLPKDRFSAERLKGVDSTLKIQPAKLEDSAVYLCASSLEAGDQPQHFGDGTRLSIL.

The V gene is TRBV29-1, the J gene TRBJ1-1; D possibly corresponds to TRBD1 (6 bases). The V gene lost 6 bases and the J gene lost 4 bases, with 15 bases spanning the gap. Looked up from germline, CDR1 is SQVTM and CDR2 is ANQGSEA. This CDR3 has 13 residues. CDR3 nucleotide sequence: TGCAGCGTCGTAGGGGGAGGGGGCACTGAAGCTTTCTTT. Translating it yields CSVVGGGGTEAFF.

The rearrangement joins TRBV7-2 to TRBJ1-5; maybe TRBD1 (6 bases). Germline V lookup: CDR1 SGHTA, CDR2 FQGNSA. CDR3 size: 15 residues. V was clipped by 4 bases and J by 2 bases, with 12 bases between them. The CDR3 protein is CASSSQGIGNQPQHF. The CDR3 DNA follows: TGTGCCAGCAGCTCACAGGGTATTGGCAATCAGCCCCAGCATTTT. Drawing the rest from reference TRBV7-2 and TRBJ1-5, the complete variable domain is GAGVSQSPSNKVTEKGKDVELRCDPISGHTALYWYRQSLGQGLEFLIYFQGNSAPDKSGLPSDRFSAERTGGSVSTLTIQRTQQEDSAVYLCASSSQGIGNQPQHFGDGTRLSIL.

This chain uses TRBV6-4 with TRBJ1-4, with TRBD1 matching 8 bases. Germline CDR1 reads MRHNA; CDR2 reads SNTAGT. This CDR3 has 13 amino acids. Losses at the gene ends were 4 bases for V and 7 bases for J; bases not matched to a gene: 2. The CDR3 region has the DNA TGTGCCAGCAGTGTCACAGGGGGTGAAAAACTGTTTTTT. Encoded protein: CASSVTGGEKLFF.

The genes are TRBV5-4 and TRBJ2-3, with 9 bases identical to TRBD1. There are 15 residues in the CDR3. Germline V gene sequence: CDR1 SGHNT, CDR2 YYREEE (reference sequence). The V and J ends lost 4 bases and 7 bases, in that order; junction bases with no gene match: 10. The DNA of the CDR3 is TGTGCCAGCAGCAATCCACAGGGGGCAAGGTATACGCAGTATTTT. Residues: CASSNPQGARYTQYF. Based on the CDR3 plus reference TRBV5-4 and TRBJ2-3, the full variable domain is ETGVTQSPTHLIKTRGQQVTLRCSSQSGHNTVSWYQQALGQGPQFIFQYYREEENGRGNFPPRFSGLQFPNYSSELNVNALELDDSALYLCASSNPQGARYTQYFGPGTRLTVL.

Regarding this clone: Other DNA sequences from this sample encode an identical CDR3 as well. This rearrangement joins TRBV5-1 to TRBJ2-5; D is undetermined. This CDR3 has 11 amino acids. The germline gives CDR1 SGHRS, CDR2 YFSETQ. V was trimmed by 4 bases and J by 2 bases, leaving 3 bases between them. The CDR3 bases are TGCGCCAGCAGCCTACAAGAGACCCAGTACTTC. This codes for CASSLQETQYF.

This clone was counted a few times. This chain joins TRBV2 and TRBJ2-3; 8 positions match TRBD1. The CDR3 is 15 residues long. The germline V gene has CDR1 SNHLY and CDR2 FYNNEI. The V segment lost 6 bases and the J segment 3 bases; nucleotides outside the gene matches: 8. CDR3 nucleotide sequence: TGTGCCAGCAGCCCCAGGGGGCCGGGGACAGATACGCAGTATTTT. It codes for CASSPRGPGTDTQYF.

The chain carries TRBV6-1 and TRBJ2-7; the D is unclear. The germline V gene has CDR1 MNHNS and CDR2 SASEGT. CDR3 length: 13 amino acids. V lost 7 bases to trimming and J lost 5 bases, with 15 bases between them. CDR3 sequence: CASTAYESNEQYF. CDR3 nucleotide sequence: TGTGCCAGCACCGCCTACGAGAGTAACGAGCAGTACTTC.

The J gene is TRBJ2-1, the V gene TRBV2; maybe TRBD1 (6 bases). V shed 1 base and J shed 7 bases, with 20 bases lying between them. Germline CDR1 and CDR2: SNHLY and FYNNEI. This CDR3 is built from 17 residues. The CDR3 region is CASSEVVGRGLGNEQFF. The DNA of the CDR3 is TGTGCCAGCAGTGAAGTAGTTGGCAGGGGTTTAGGGAATGAGCAGTTCTTC.

The chain employs TRBV9 and TRBJ1-2, with 11 bases that match TRBD1. There are 18 residues in the CDR3. V was pared by 1 base and J by 2 bases, with 10 bases of the junction left unmatched. The germline V gene encodes CDR1 SGDLS and CDR2 YYNGEE. The CDR3 nucleotides read TGTGCCAGCAGCGTAAGGGACAGGGGGTTCGAAAGCAACTATGGCTACACCTTC. Translation: CASSVRDRGFESNYGYTF.

This chain joins TRBV15 and TRBJ2-1; 9 bases align to TRBD2. The CDR3 has 15 residues. Germline CDR1 and CDR2: LNHNV and YYDKDF (reference sequence). Trimming took 2 bases from V and 6 from J; bases not matched to a gene: 5. CDR3 in DNA: TGTGCCACCAGCAGACGCGGGGGGGCAGGCAATGAGCAGTTCTTC. Translation: CATSRRGGAGNEQFF.

The chain recombines TRBV14 with TRBJ1-2, with D perhaps TRBD1 (5 bases). Germline CDR1 reads SGHDN; CDR2 reads FVKESK. The CDR3 runs 14 residues. The V gene lost 4 bases and the J gene lost 2 bases, with 11 bases spanning the gap. CDR3 DNA sequence: TGTGCCAGCAGCCGGGACTTAAACAACTATGGCTACACCTTC. The encoded protein is CASSRDLNNYGYTF.

The rearrangement uses TRBV2 and TRBJ1-5; 9 nucleotides align to TRBD1. Germline loops: CDR1 SNHLY, CDR2 FYNNEI. The CDR3 covers 15 residues. The J segment lost 6 bases and the V segment lost 7 bases, leaving 10 bases of the junction unmatched. As DNA, the CDR3 is TGTGCCAGCAACCGCCTGGACAGGGGTTCTCAGCCCCAGCATTTT. It specifies CASNRLDRGSQPQHF.

In nucleotides, the CDR3 is TGCGCCAGCAGCCCACTAGCGGGGGACCAGAATACGCAGTATTTT. Its protein product is CASSPLAGDQNTQYF. V and J are TRBV5-1 and TRBJ2-3; 11 bases line up with TRBD2. In germline, CDR1 is SGHRS, CDR2 YFSETQ. The CDR3 is 15 residues long. Trimming removed 4 bases from V and 7 bases from J; junction bases left unmatched: 8.

The V call is TRBV5-6, the J call TRBJ2-3; possibly TRBD1 for D (6 bases). The CDR3 is 16 residues long. Per the germline V gene, CDR1 is SGHDT and CDR2 is YYEEEE. V was pared by 3 bases and J by 0 bases, with 14 bases between. In nucleotides, the CDR3 is TGTGCCAGCAGCTCATACACAGGGTTGAGCACAGATACGCAGTATTTT. This translates into CASSSYTGLSTDTQYF.

The chain combines TRBV7-9 with TRBJ2-3; D is undetermined. Trimming took 7 bases from V and 0 from J, leaving 8 bases between them. Germline V gives CDR1 SEHNR, CDR2 FQNEAQ (reference sequence). This CDR3 has 13 amino acids. The CDR3 here is CASTLTSTDTQYF. The CDR3 bases are TGTGCCAGCACCCTGACTAGCACAGATACGCAGTATTTT.

The chain joins TRBV27 to TRBJ1-2; no definite D call. Germline CDR1 is MNHEY and CDR2 is SMNVEV (reference sequence). CDR3 length: 13 residues. V was pared by 2 bases and J by 4 bases, with 8 bases between. This chain's CDR3 is CASSLGAGYGYTF. The CDR3 DNA sequence: TGTGCCAGCAGTTTAGGCGCGGGCTATGGCTACACCTTC.

DNA of the CDR3: TGTGCCTCTGTGTCTTGGGGCGGGAACACTGAAGCTTTCTTT. It translates to CASVSWGGNTEAFF. V usage is TRBV28 and J usage is TRBJ1-1; possible D gene TRBD1, 5 bases. Looked up from germline, CDR1 is MDHEN and CDR2 is SYDVKM. The CDR3 extends over 14 amino acids. Trimming took 11 bases from V and 1 from J, leaving 17 bases between them. Full variable domain (rest looked up from reference TRBV28 and TRBJ1-1): DVKVTQSSRYLVKRTGEKVFLECVQDMDHENMFWYRQDPGLGLRLIYFSYDVKMKEKGDIPEGYSVSREKKERFSLILESASTNQTSMYLCASVSWGGNTEAFFGQGTRLTVV.

The chain uses TRBV2 and TRBJ1-2, with 8 positions matching TRBD1. The trim removed 7 bases at V and 4 bases at J, leaving 17 bases unmatched. The CDR3 has 17 amino acids. Germline lookup yields CDR1 SNHLY and CDR2 FYNNEI. This chain's CDR3 is CASIKNGADRASYGYTF. In DNA form, the CDR3 reads TGTGCCAGCATTAAGAATGGGGCGGACAGGGCTAGCTATGGCTACACCTTC.

The chain recombines TRBV28 with TRBJ2-1; 7 nucleotides line up with TRBD1. V shed 4 bases and J 9 bases; nucleotides not matched to a gene: 3. Germline-derived CDR1 and CDR2 are MDHEN and SYDVKM. The CDR3 runs to 12 residues. The CDR3 loop is CASSSTGREQFF. As DNA, the CDR3 is TGTGCCAGCAGTTCGACAGGGCGTGAGCAGTTCTTC.

J is TRBJ1-1 and V is TRBV7-9; perhaps TRBD1 as D (5 bases). This CDR3 is built from 17 residues. Trimming cost V 4 bases and J 3 bases, with 21 bases left between them. CDR1 SEHNR and CDR2 FQNEAQ come from the germline V gene (reference sequence). The CDR3 loop is CASSSYLPPGVDTEAFF. DNA of the CDR3: TGTGCCAGCAGCTCCTATTTACCTCCGGGGGTGGACACTGAAGCTTTCTTT.